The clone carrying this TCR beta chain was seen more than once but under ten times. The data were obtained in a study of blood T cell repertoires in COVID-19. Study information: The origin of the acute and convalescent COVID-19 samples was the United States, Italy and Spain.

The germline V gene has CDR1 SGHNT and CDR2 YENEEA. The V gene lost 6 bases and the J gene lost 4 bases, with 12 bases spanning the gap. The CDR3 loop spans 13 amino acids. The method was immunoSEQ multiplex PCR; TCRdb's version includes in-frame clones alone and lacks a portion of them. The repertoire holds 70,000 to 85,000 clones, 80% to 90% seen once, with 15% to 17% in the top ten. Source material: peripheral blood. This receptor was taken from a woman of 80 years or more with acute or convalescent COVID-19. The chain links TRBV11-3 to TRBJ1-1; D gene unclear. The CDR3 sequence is CASSLDWGTEAFF. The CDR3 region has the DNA TGTGCCAGCAGTTTGGACTGGGGCACTGAAGCTTTCTTT.